Listed below are T cell receptor beta chains from one sample, sequenced in a study of graft-versus-host responses after intestinal transplantation. Antigens for these TCRs are unknown. Generated by immunoSEQ multiplex PCR, the TCRdb table keeps only in-frame clones and is missing some. Of about 80,000 clones listed, approximately 91% are singletons. The sequencing used unstimulated CD4+ T cells sorted from spleen or lymph node cells, collected before intestinal transplant. Receptors originate from a human donor who received an intestinal transplant. Each CDR3 is given with its conserved first and last residue. Fields, in order: clone size, D gene, J gene, V gene, CDR3 DNA, CDR3 protein. The D gene is left open where the match is weak. The size field is filled for only some rows; it gives once, few, many or a size class.

-	-	TRBJ1-1	TRBV29-1	TGCAGCGTTGCCCCTCTCTTGAACACTGAAGCTTTCTTT	CSVAPLLNTEAFF
-	-	TRBJ1-5	TRBV19	TGTGCCAGTAGTTCCCGACTCAATCAGCCCCAGCATTTT	CASSSRLNQPQHF
-	TRBD2	TRBJ2-3	TRBV2	TGTGCCAGCACTACCGGGACTAGCGGCACAGATACGCAGTATTTT	CASTTGTSGTDTQYF
-	-	TRBJ1-2	TRBV25-1	TGTGCCAGCAGTGAATTGGGGGGCTATGGCTACACCTTC	CASSELGGYGYTF
-	-	TRBJ2-7	TRBV28	TGTGCCAGCAGTTTCCTCGGCAGGTTCTACGAGCAGTACTTC	CASSFLGRFYEQYF
-	TRBD2	TRBJ2-3	TRBV25-1	TGTGCCAGCAGTGAAAGGCGGGGAGGGACAGATACGCAGTATTTT	CASSERRGGTDTQYF
-	TRBD1	TRBJ2-7	TRBV27	TGTGCCAGCAGCTACAGGGGGCGAGAGCAGTACTTC	CASSYRGREQYF
-	TRBD2	TRBJ2-7	TRBV6-1	TGTGCCAGCAGTGAAGCGCGCGGGGGACAGCAGTACTTC	CASSEARGGQQYF
few	TRBD2	TRBJ2-7	TRBV5-4	TGTGCCAGCAGCCTTACTAGCGGGAGCTTAGGCTACGAGCAGTACTTC	CASSLTSGSLGYEQYF
-	TRBD1	TRBJ1-2	TRBV19	TGTGCCAGTAGTTTTGTAGGGGGCAGAGACACTGGCTACACCTTC	CASSFVGGRDTGYTF
-	TRBD2	TRBJ2-7	TRBV6-5	TGTGCCAGCAGAGGAGCGGGGGACCCCTACGAGCAGTACTTC	CASRGAGDPYEQYF
once	-	TRBJ2-7	TRBV28	TGTGCCAGCAGTTTAACAGGGTCCTACGAGCAGTACTTC	CASSLTGSYEQYF
-	-	TRBJ2-5	TRBV7-2	TGTGCCAGCAGCTTATTGAGAGAAGAGACCCAGTACTTC	CASSLLREETQYF
-	-	TRBJ2-3	TRBV6-1	TGTGCCAGCAGTGAAAATTATAGCACAGATACGCAGTATTTT	CASSENYSTDTQYF
-	TRBD1	TRBJ2-4	TRBV5-1	TGCGCCAGCAGTTTGACAGGGGGAAGAAACATTCAGTACTTC	CASSLTGGRNIQYF